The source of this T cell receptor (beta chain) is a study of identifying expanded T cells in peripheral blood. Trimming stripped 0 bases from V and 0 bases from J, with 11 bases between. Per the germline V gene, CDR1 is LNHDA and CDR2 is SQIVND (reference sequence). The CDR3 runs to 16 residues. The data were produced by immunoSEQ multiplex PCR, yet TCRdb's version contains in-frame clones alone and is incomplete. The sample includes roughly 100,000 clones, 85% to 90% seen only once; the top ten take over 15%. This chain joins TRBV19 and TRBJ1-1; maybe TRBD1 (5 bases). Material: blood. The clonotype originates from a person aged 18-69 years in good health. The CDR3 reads CASSIDLGVVNTEAFF. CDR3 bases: TGTGCCAGTAGTATAGATTTGGGGGTGGTGAACACTGAAGCTTTCTTT.